Listed here are 14 T cell receptor beta chains from one sample, sequenced in a study of cytomegalovirus exposure and HLA in healthy donors. Both 60 Vbeta primers and 13 Jbeta primers went into the PCR. Clones were read by immunoSEQ multiplex PCR, and TCRdb kept only the in-frame ones, dropping some. The sample consists of about 140,000 clones, more than 75% of them appearing once. What was sequenced was PBMCs. All receptors derive from a male donor in good health and CMV-seronegative.

The rearrangement links TRBV30 to TRBJ1-1; 7 nucleotides agree with TRBD1. The germline V gene has CDR1 GTSNPN and CDR2 SVGIG (reference sequence). The length of the CDR3 is 15 residues. The trim removed 5 bases at V and 3 bases at J, leaving 12 bases unmatched. CDR3 bases: TGTGCCTGGGGCCAACAGGGGTTCGCGTACACTGAAGCTTTCTTT. It is translated as CAWGQQGFAYTEAFF.

V gene TRBV7-2 combines with J gene TRBJ1-2; 7 nucleotides agree with TRBD1. V shed 1 base, J shed 4 bases, and the junction held 3 bases outside the gene matches. Per the germline V gene, CDR1 is SGHTA and CDR2 is FQGNSA. The CDR3 extends over 14 amino acids. The CDR3 protein is CASSLEDRAYGYTF. For the CDR3, the DNA is TGTGCCAGCAGCTTAGAAGACAGGGCCTATGGCTACACCTTC. The full variable domain, rest sourced from reference TRBV7-2 and TRBJ1-2, is GAGVSQSPSNKVTEKGKDVELRCDPISGHTALYWYRQSLGQGLEFLIYFQGNSAPDKSGLPSDRFSAERTGGSVSTLTIQRTQQEDSAVYLCASSLEDRAYGYTFGSGTRLTVV.

This chain uses TRBV4-1 with TRBJ1-2; 8 bases agree with TRBD1. CDR3 length: 16 residues. V shed 0 bases, J shed 6 bases, and the junction held 9 bases outside the gene matches. CDR1 is MGHRA and CDR2 is YSYEKL in the germline V gene. The chain's CDR3 is CASSQDVGQGYNGYTF. The CDR3 DNA is TGCGCCAGCAGCCAAGATGTAGGACAGGGTTATAATGGCTACACCTTC.

V and J are TRBV7-9 and TRBJ2-7; TRBD1 might be the D (6 bases). The V gene lost 4 bases and the J gene lost 5 bases, with 15 bases spanning the gap. Germline values: CDR1 SEHNR, CDR2 FQNEAQ (reference sequence). The CDR3 is made up of 14 amino acids. Written as DNA, the CDR3 is TGTGCCAGCAGCTCTTCCGGGACAACAAACGAGCAGTACTTC. This sequence encodes CASSSSGTTNEQYF.

V is TRBV19 and J is TRBJ2-5; 10 bases align to TRBD1. The DNA end favors TRBJ2-7, so the J call may be wrong. From germline, CDR1 is LNHDA and CDR2 SQIVND (reference sequence). This CDR3 contains 14 residues. CDR3 DNA sequence: TGTGCCAGTAGTCTGGACAGGGGGTCCTACGAGCAGTACTTC. Encoded protein: CASSLDRGSYEQYF.

The rearrangement uses TRBV2 and TRBJ1-5; D not certain. Trimming removed 6 bases from V and 1 base from J, with 13 bases in between. The CDR3 length is 15 residues. Germline V gives CDR1 SNHLY, CDR2 FYNNEI. Here the CDR3 reads CASSVGEGSNQPQHF. The DNA for the CDR3 is TGTGCCAGCAGCGTCGGGGAGGGCAGCAATCAGCCCCAGCATTTT.

The J gene is TRBJ2-2, the V gene TRBV4-2; 8 bases are a match to TRBD1. Trimming removed 6 bases from V and 4 bases from J; junction bases left unmatched: 4. Germline V gene lookup returns CDR1 LGHNA and CDR2 YNFKEQ. The CDR3 is 14 residues long. The CDR3 reads CASSRTGTTGELFF. In nucleotides, the CDR3 is TGTGCCAGCAGTAGGACAGGGACCACCGGGGAGCTGTTTTTT.

The chain combines TRBV10-3 with TRBJ1-6; no definite D call. The CDR3 consists of 14 residues. The ends were cut back, 0 bases at V and 7 bases at J, with 7 bases in the middle. Germline CDR1 is ENHRY and CDR2 is SYGVKD. The CDR3 protein is CAISESTVNSPLHF. The CDR3 bases are TGTGCCATCAGTGAGTCAACGGTAAATTCACCCCTCCACTTT.

The genes are TRBV27 and TRBJ2-7, with 7 bases fitting TRBD1. The germline V gene encodes CDR1 MNHEY and CDR2 SMNVEV (reference sequence). CDR3 length: 13 residues. Losses at the gene ends were 5 bases for V and 5 bases for J; bases not matched to a gene: 6. CDR3 coding DNA: TGTGCCAGCAGTAGACAGGGAACCGACGAGCAGTACTTC. It specifies CASSRQGTDEQYF.

V and J are TRBV11-3 and TRBJ1-5; maybe TRBD1 (6 bases). Germline CDR1 and CDR2: SGHNT and YENEEA. Trimming cost V 3 bases and J 3 bases, with 12 bases left between them. The CDR3 is made up of 15 amino acids. CDR3 sequence reads: CASSFFYRVNQPQHF. The CDR3 DNA follows: TGTGCCAGCAGCTTTTTTTACAGGGTCAATCAGCCCCAGCATTTT.

V and J are TRBV5-1 and TRBJ2-3; 16 bases fit TRBD2. The CDR3 contains 18 residues. V shed 0 bases and J 5 bases; nucleotides not matched to a gene: 6. The germline CDR1 and CDR2 sequences are SGHRS and YFSETQ. The CDR3 coding sequence is TGCGCCAGCAGCTTGGGGGGACTAGCGGGGGGGCTGAAAGATACGCAGTATTTT. Its protein is CASSLGGLAGGLKDTQYF.

This chain links TRBV5-5 with TRBJ2-5; 8 nucleotides agree with TRBD1. The V and J ends lost 4 bases and 5 bases, in that order; junction bases with no gene match: 13. Per germline, CDR1 SGHKS and CDR2 YYEKEE (reference sequence). CDR3 length: 16 amino acids. The CDR3 region has the DNA TGTGCCAGCAGCGGGGAACAGGGGGAGGAGGAGGAGACCCAGTACTTC. Encoded protein: CASSGEQGEEEETQYF.

Here the CDR3 DNA reads TGTGCCAGCAGCTTACCCGTTAGCGGGGGGGCAGATACGCAGTATTTT. This codes for CASSLPVSGGADTQYF. The chain is built from TRBV11-2 and TRBJ2-3, with TRBD2 matching 11 bases. In germline, CDR1 is SGHAT, CDR2 FQNNGV. CDR3 length: 16 amino acids. V lost 2 bases and J lost 4; bases outside the gene matches: 5.

The chain is built from TRBV6-1 and TRBJ2-7; perhaps TRBD2 as D (6 bases). There are 14 residues in the CDR3. Germline CDR1 is MNHNS and CDR2 is SASEGT. V was pared by 4 bases and J by 1 base, with 11 bases between. The CDR3 DNA is TGTGCCAGCAGTGCGGAGGGCCTTTCCTACGAGCAGTACTTC. Translated: CASSAEGLSYEQYF.